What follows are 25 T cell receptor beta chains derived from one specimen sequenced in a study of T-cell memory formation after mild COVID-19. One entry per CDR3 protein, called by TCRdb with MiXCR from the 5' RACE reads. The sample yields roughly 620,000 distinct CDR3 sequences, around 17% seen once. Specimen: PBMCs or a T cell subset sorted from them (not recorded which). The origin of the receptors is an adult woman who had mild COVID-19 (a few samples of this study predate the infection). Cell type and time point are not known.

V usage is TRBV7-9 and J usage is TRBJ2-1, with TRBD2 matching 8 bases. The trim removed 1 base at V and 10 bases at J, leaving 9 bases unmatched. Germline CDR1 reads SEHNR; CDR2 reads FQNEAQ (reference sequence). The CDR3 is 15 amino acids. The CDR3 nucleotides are TGTGCCAGCAGCTTAGATCCAGCGGGAGTTACCGAGCAGTTCTTC. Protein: CASSLDPAGVTEQFF.

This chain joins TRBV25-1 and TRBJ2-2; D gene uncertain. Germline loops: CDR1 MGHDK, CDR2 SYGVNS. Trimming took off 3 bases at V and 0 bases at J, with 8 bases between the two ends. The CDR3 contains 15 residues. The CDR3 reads CASSEVSANTGELFF. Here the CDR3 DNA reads TGTGCCAGCAGTGAGGTTTCGGCGAACACCGGGGAGCTGTTTTTT.

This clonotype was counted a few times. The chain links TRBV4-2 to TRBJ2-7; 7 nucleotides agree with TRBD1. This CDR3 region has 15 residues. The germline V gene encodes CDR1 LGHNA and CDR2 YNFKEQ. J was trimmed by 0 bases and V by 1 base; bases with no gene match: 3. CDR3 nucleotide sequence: TGTGCCAGCAGCCAAGGGGACAGCGACTCCTACGAGCAGTACTTC. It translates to CASSQGDSDSYEQYF.

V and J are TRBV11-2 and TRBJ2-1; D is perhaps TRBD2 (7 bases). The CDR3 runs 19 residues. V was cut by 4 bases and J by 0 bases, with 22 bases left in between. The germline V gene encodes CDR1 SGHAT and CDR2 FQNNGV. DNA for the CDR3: TGTGCCAGCAGCTCTCCCGGCGGAGCGGGACACCTCTCCTACAATGAGCAGTTCTTC. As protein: CASSSPGGAGHLSYNEQFF.

The CDR3 DNA reads as TGTGCCAGCAGCCAAGTGCGGGGCTATGGCTACACCTTC. As protein: CASSQVRGYGYTF. The chain links TRBV14 to TRBJ1-2; no definite D call. The CDR3 loop spans 13 amino acids. In germline, CDR1 is SGHDN, CDR2 FVKESK. The V end lost 1 base, the J end lost 4 bases, and 7 bases lay between the germline ends.

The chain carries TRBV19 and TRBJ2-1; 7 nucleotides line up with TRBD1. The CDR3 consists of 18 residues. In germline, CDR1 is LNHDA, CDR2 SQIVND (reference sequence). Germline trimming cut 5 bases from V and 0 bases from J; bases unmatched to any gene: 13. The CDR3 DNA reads TGTGCCAGTAGTTCTATGAGTACGGGGACAGCCTCCTACAATGAGCAGTTCTTC. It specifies CASSSMSTGTASYNEQFF.

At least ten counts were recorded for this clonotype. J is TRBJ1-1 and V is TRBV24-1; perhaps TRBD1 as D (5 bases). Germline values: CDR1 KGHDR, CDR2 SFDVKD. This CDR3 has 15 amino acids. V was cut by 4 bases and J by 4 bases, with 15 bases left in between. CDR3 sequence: CATSEGGEVSTEAFF. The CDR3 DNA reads TGTGCCACCAGTGAGGGAGGGGAAGTGAGCACTGAAGCTTTCTTT.

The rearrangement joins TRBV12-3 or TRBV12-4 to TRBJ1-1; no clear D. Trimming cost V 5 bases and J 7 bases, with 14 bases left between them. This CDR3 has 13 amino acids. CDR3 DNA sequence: TGTGCCAGCAGTGCCCAGGTTACAGTTGAAGCTTTCTTT. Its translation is CASSAQVTVEAFF.

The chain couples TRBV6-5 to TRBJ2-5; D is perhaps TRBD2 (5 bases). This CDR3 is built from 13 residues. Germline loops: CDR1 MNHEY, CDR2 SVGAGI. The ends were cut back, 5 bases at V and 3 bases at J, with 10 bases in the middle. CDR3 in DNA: TGTGCCAGCAGTCCTGACGGGGAAGAGACCCAGTACTTC. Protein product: CASSPDGEETQYF.

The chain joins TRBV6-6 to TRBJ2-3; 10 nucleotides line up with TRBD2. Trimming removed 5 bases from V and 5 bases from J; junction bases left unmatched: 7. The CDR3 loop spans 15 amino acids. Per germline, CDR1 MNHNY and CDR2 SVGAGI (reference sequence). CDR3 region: CASSNSGRSGDTQYF. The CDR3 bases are TGTGCCAGCAGTAATAGCGGGAGGTCGGGAGATACGCAGTATTTT.

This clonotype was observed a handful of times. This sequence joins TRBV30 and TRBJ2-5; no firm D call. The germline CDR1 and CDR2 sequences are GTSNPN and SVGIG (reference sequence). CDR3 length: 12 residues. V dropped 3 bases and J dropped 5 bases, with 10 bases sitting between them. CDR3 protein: CAWSPTVETQYF. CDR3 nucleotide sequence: TGTGCCTGGAGCCCCACGGTGGAGACCCAGTACTTC.

CDR3 in DNA: TGCGCCAGCAGCCAGGGACAGGGCGAAGCTTTCTTT. It yields the protein CASSQGQGEAFF. The chain couples TRBV4-1 to TRBJ1-1; the match to TRBD1 covers 9 bases. Per the germline V gene, CDR1 is MGHRA and CDR2 is YSYEKL. This CDR3 is built from 12 residues. The trim removed 3 bases at V and 8 bases at J, leaving 1 base unmatched.

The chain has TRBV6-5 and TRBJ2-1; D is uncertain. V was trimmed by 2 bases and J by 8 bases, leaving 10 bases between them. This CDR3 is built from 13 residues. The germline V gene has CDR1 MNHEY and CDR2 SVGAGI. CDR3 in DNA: TGTGCCAGCAGTTACCGGCCCCGCGATGAGCAGTTCTTC. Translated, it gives CASSYRPRDEQFF.

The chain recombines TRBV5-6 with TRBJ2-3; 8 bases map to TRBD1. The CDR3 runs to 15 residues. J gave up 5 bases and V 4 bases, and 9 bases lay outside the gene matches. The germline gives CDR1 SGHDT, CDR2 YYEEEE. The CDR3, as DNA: TGTGCCAGCAGCATGGACAGGGAGTTTAGAGATACGCAGTATTTT. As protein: CASSMDREFRDTQYF.

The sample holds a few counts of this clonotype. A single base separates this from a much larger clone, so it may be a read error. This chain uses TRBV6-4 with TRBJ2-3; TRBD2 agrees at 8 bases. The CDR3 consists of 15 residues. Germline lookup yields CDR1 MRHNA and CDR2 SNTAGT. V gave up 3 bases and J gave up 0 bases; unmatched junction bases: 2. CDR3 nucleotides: TGTGCCAGCAGTGAGTCTAGCGGGAGCACAGATACGCAGTATTTT. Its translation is CASSESSGSTDTQYF.

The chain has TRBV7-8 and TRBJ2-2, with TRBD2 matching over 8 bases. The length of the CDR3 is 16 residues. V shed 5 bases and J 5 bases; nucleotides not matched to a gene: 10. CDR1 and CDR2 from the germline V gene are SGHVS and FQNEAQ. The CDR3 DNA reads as TGTGCCAGCAGCGCTATGCATAGCGGGACGACCGGGGAGCTGTTTTTT. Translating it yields CASSAMHSGTTGELFF. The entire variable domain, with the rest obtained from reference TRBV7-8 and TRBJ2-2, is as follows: GAGVSQSPRYKVAKRGQDVALRCDPISGHVSLFWYQQALGQGPEFLTYFQNEAQLDKSGLPSDRFFAERPEGSVSTLKIQRTQQEDSAVYLCASSAMHSGTTGELFFGEGSRLTVL.

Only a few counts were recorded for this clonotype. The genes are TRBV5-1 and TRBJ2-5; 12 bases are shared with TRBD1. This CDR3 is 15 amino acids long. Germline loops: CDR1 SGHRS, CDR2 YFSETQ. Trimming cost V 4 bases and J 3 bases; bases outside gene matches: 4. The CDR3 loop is CASSAGQGAKETQYF. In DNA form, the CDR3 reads TGCGCCAGCAGCGCGGGACAGGGGGCCAAAGAGACCCAGTACTTC.

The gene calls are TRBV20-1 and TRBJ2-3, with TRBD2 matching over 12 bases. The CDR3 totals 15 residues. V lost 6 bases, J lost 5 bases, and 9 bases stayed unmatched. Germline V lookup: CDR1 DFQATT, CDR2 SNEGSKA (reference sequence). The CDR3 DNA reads TGCAGTGCAACGACTAGCGGGAGTTGGAGAGATACGCAGTATTTT. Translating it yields CSATTSGSWRDTQYF.

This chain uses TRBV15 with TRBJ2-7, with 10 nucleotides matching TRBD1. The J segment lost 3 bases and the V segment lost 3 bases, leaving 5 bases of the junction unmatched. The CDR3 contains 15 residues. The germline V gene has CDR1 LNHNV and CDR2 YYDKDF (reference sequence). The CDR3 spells CATSSGTGAIYEQYF. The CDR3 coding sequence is TGTGCCACCAGCAGCGGGACAGGGGCTATCTACGAGCAGTACTTC.

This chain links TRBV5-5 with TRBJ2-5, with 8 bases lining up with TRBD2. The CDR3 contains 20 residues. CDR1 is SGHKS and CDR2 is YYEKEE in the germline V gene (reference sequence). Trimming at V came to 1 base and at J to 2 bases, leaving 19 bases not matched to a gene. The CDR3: CASSLRPSGGGMPQQETQYF. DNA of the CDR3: TGTGCCAGCAGCTTGAGGCCCAGCGGGGGTGGAATGCCCCAGCAAGAGACCCAGTACTTC.

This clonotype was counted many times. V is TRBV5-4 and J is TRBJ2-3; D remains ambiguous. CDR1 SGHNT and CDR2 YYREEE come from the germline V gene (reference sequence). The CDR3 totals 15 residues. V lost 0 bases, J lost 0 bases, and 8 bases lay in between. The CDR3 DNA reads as TGTGCCAGCAGCTTGGCCGGCTATAGCACAGATACGCAGTATTTT. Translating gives CASSLAGYSTDTQYF.

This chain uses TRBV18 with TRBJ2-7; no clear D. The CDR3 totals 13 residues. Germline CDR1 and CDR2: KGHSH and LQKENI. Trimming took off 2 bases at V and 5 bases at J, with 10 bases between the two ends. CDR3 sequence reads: CASSPGRVHEQYF. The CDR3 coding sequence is TGTGCCAGCTCACCAGGACGGGTCCACGAGCAGTACTTC.

The CDR3 coding sequence is TGTGCCAGCAGCGGACAGGCCGTTTACGAGCAGTACTTC. It codes for CASSGQAVYEQYF. The chain uses TRBV12-3 or TRBV12-4 and TRBJ2-7; the match to TRBD1 covers 7 bases. V lost 6 bases and J lost 4; bases outside the gene matches: 6. The CDR3 consists of 13 residues.

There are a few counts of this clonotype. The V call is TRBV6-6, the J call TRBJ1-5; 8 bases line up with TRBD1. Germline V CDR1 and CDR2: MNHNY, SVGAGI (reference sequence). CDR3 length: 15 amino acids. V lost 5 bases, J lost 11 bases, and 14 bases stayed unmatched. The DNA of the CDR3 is TGTGCCAGCAGTCTGGACAGGGCTCGTCTTAGAGCCCAGCATTTT. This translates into CASSLDRARLRAQHF.

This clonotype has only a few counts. The CDR3 protein is CASSTGDSSTDTQYF. The CDR3 bases are TGTGCCAGCAGCACAGGAGATTCTAGCACAGATACGCAGTATTTT. The rearrangement links TRBV7-7 to TRBJ2-3; D possibly corresponds to TRBD1 (5 bases). There are 15 residues in the CDR3. The germline V gene has CDR1 SSHAT and CDR2 FNYEAQ (reference sequence). Trimming cost V 5 bases and J 0 bases, with 12 bases left between them.